The T cell receptor (beta chain) described here comes from a study of blood T cell repertoires in COVID-19. Study in general: Italy, Spain and the United States were the sources of the convalescent and acute COVID-19 samples. T cells, B-cell-depleted T cells, or PBMCs provided the cDNA or gDNA that served as material.

Per the study methods: For nucleated cells, counts were estimated from reference gene primer amplification. Measured with immunoSEQ multiplex PCR; TCRdb has only the in-frame clones, and not every one. V and J calls and clone size are those listed in that table; D and trimming were worked out from the DNA. This sample carries roughly 76,000 clones, 80% to 95% of them seen once, and the ten largest clones take less than 6%. Sequencing was done on a sample of peripheral blood. The sequence was collected from a woman in her sixties with active COVID-19.

The CDR3 coding sequence is TGTGCCAGTACCAGAGACAGGGGCGCTGAAGCTTTCTTT. It specifies CASTRDRGAEAFF. The rearrangement joins TRBV19 to TRBJ1-1, with 8 bases that match TRBD1. J lost 6 bases, V lost 7 bases, and 7 bases had no gene match. Per germline, CDR1 LNHDA and CDR2 SQIVND (reference sequence). The CDR3 runs 13 residues.